These 13 T cell receptor beta chains were all obtained from the same sample, sequenced in a study of CXCR3 chemokines and chemotherapy response in bladder cancer. TCRdb re-analysed the PCR reads in MiXCR, keeping a single row per CDR3 protein. Of about 8,100 distinct CDR3 sequences listed, approximately 12% are singletons. This specimen was taken from a patient whose treatment included neoadjuvant chemotherapy. These TCRs come from a human donor with bladder cancer that responded to neoadjuvant chemotherapy.

By share, this clonotype ranks as medium-sized. The chain uses TRBV29-1 and TRBJ2-1, with no clear D. This CDR3 is 11 amino acids long. CDR1 and CDR2 (germline): SQVTM, ANQGSEA. V was shortened by 6 bases and J by 0 bases, with 3 bases between the two germline ends. The CDR3 nucleotides read TGCAGCGTATCCTCCTACAATGAGCAGTTCTTC. This codes for CSVSSYNEQFF.

This clonotype is termed medium-sized. The chain couples TRBV7-2 to TRBJ1-1, with 9 bases identical to TRBD1. The germline gives CDR1 SGHTA, CDR2 FQGNSA. There are 14 residues in the CDR3. After removal of 3 bases from V and 4 bases from J, the junction contained 3 bases not matched to a gene. CDR3 amino acids: CASSFPTGGTEAFF. The DNA of the CDR3 is TGTGCCAGCAGCTTCCCGACAGGGGGCACTGAAGCTTTCTTT.

At least ten counts were recorded for this clonotype. The chain has TRBV6-6 and TRBJ1-1; D possibly corresponds to TRBD1 (5 bases). With 0 bases removed from V and 1 base from J, the gap between germline ends came to 9 bases. The CDR3 sequence is 15 residues long. Germline lookup yields CDR1 MNHNY and CDR2 SVGAGI (reference sequence). In nucleotides, the CDR3 is TGTGCCAGCAGTTACTCGCTTCAGGGGAACACTGAAGCTTTCTTT. This translates into CASSYSLQGNTEAFF.

By share, this clonotype counts as medium-sized. The chain joins TRBV10-3 to TRBJ1-5; 9 nucleotides line up with TRBD1. After removal of 3 bases from V and 5 bases from J, the junction contained 5 bases not matched to a gene. The CDR3 runs 15 residues. The V gene's germline CDR1 is ENHRY and CDR2 SYGVKD. CDR3 in DNA: TGTGCCATCAGTGACTACAGGGGGCGGGATCAGCCCCAGCATTTT. Amino acid sequence: CAISDYRGRDQPQHF.

This clonotype was seen ten or more times. The chain combines TRBV13 with TRBJ1-5; 11 nucleotides align to TRBD1. The CDR3 sequence is 16 residues long. Germline V CDR1 and CDR2: PRHDT, FYEKMQ (reference sequence). J was trimmed by 6 bases and V by 5 bases; bases with no gene match: 9. CDR3 amino acids: CASSRTGTGGVQPQHF. The CDR3 coding sequence is TGTGCCAGCAGCCGTACCGGGACAGGGGGTGTTCAGCCCCAGCATTTT. Full variable domain (rest looked up from reference TRBV13 and TRBJ1-5): AAGVIQSPRHLIKEKRETATLKCYPIPRHDTVYWYQQGPGQDPQFLISFYEKMQSDKGSIPDRFSAQQFSDYHSELNMSSLELGDSALYFCASSRTGTGGVQPQHFGDGTRLSIL.

This clonotype was counted ten times or more. The J gene is TRBJ2-7, the V gene TRBV27; possible D gene TRBD2, 5 bases. CDR1 and CDR2 (germline): MNHEY, SMNVEV (reference sequence). The CDR3 loop spans 16 amino acids. Trimming cost V 7 bases and J 2 bases, with 21 bases left between them. The CDR3 coding sequence is TGTGCCAGCACCCCTTCTTCGGGATACTCTCCCTACGAGCAGTACTTC. This translates into CASTPSSGYSPYEQYF.

This clonotype showed up many times. The genes are TRBV7-2 and TRBJ1-4; 8 nucleotides match TRBD1. V trimming: 2 bases; J trimming: 5 bases; junction bases outside the gene matches: 10. In germline, CDR1 is SGHTA, CDR2 FQGNSA. This CDR3 has 17 amino acids. CDR3 in amino acids: CASSLTQGAQKNEKLFF. The CDR3 DNA follows: TGTGCCAGCAGCTTAACGCAGGGGGCGCAAAAGAATGAAAAACTGTTTTTT.

This clonotype was seen a handful of times. V usage is TRBV15 and J usage is TRBJ2-6; TRBD2 agrees at 9 bases. Trimming removed 1 base from V and 0 bases from J; junction bases left unmatched: 7. Germline CDR1 is LNHNV and CDR2 is YYDKDF (reference sequence). CDR3 length: 19 amino acids. The CDR3 is CATSRARGGAISGANVLTF. The CDR3 DNA reads TGTGCCACCAGCAGAGCTCGCGGGGGGGCTATCTCTGGGGCCAACGTCCTGACTTTC.

This clonotype was observed a handful of times. The chain uses TRBV12-5 and TRBJ2-5; D remains unclear. The J call may be mistaken, given a closer DNA end match to TRBJ2-7. CDR1 is LGHNT and CDR2 is FRNRAP in the germline V gene. CDR3 length equals 13 residues. The DNA of the CDR3 is TGTGCTAGTGGTTTAAATAGGGCCTACGAGCAGTACTTC. This encodes CASGLNRAYEQYF.

This clonotype is deemed medium-sized (0.01 to 0.1%). The genes are TRBV19 and TRBJ1-2, with 10 bases lining up with TRBD1. Trimming at V came to 5 bases and at J to 4 bases, leaving 4 bases not matched to a gene. Germline lookup yields CDR1 LNHDA and CDR2 SQIVND (reference sequence). The CDR3 has 14 amino acids. The CDR3 reads CASSQGQGFYGYTF. As DNA, the CDR3 is TGTGCCAGTAGTCAGGGACAGGGGTTCTATGGCTACACCTTC.

This clonotype was counted between two and nine times. The genes are TRBV24-1 and TRBJ2-5, with 7 nucleotides matching TRBD1. V shed 9 bases, J shed 4 bases, and the junction held 7 bases outside the gene matches. Germline values: CDR1 KGHDR, CDR2 SFDVKD. The CDR3 spans 13 residues. DNA for the CDR3: TGTGCCACCGCAGACAGGGTTTCAGAGACCCAGTACTTC. The encoded protein is CATADRVSETQYF.

This clonotype was recorded many times. V and J are TRBV7-2 and TRBJ2-2; 8 bases map to TRBD2. The J segment lost 6 bases and the V segment lost 0 bases, leaving 6 bases of the junction unmatched. The CDR3 totals 16 residues. Germline assignment: CDR1 SGHTA and CDR2 FQGNSA. In nucleotides, the CDR3 is TGTGCCAGCAGCTTAGCCGGGGGGGCCTCGGCCGGGGAGCTGTTTTTT. Translation gives CASSLAGGASAGELFF.

This clonotype was seen only a few times. The chain employs TRBV20-1 and TRBJ2-3; 8 bases map to TRBD2. The CDR3 is 15 amino acids. Germline CDR1 DFQATT, CDR2 SNEGSKA (reference sequence). The junction had 4 bases not matched to a gene; V was cut back by 0 bases and J by 2 bases. This CDR3 is CSARERTSSTDTQYF. The CDR3 DNA is TGCAGTGCTAGAGAACGGACTAGCTCCACAGATACGCAGTATTTT.